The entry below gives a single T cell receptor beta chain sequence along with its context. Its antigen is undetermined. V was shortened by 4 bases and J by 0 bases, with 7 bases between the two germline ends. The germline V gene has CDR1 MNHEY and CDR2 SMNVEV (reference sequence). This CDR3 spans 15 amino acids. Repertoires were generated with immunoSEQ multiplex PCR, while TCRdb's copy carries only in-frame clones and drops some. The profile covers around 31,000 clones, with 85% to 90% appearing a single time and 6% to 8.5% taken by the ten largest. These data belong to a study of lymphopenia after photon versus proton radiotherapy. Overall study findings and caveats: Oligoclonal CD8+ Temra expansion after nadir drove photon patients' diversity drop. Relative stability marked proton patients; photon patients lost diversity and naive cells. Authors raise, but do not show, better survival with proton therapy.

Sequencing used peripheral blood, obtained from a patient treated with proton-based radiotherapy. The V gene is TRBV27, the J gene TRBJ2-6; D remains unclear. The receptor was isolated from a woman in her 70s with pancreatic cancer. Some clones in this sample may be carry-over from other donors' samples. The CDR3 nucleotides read TGTGCCAGCAGTTCGCGGAGCTCTGGGGCCAACGTCCTGACTTTC. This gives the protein CASSSRSSGANVLTF.